The 3 T cell receptor beta chains reported below all come from one sample, sequenced in a study of blood T cell repertoires in COVID-19. Profiled with immunoSEQ multiplex PCR; TCRdb holds only in-frame clones, not every one. The sample has over 200,000 clones, around 89% seen once. Material: peripheral blood. The receptors here all came from a man aged 25 to 40 with COVID-19, enrolled during active disease.

The rearrangement uses TRBV3-1 (or the pseudogene TRBV3-2) and TRBJ2-7; D possibly corresponds to TRBD2 (5 bases). Germline V gene sequence: CDR1 LGHDT, CDR2 YNNKEL (reference sequence). This CDR3 region has 13 residues. V dropped 4 bases and J dropped 1 base, with 8 bases sitting between them. CDR3 amino acids: CASSLALSYEQYF. The CDR3 nucleotides are TGTGCCAGCAGCCTAGCGCTGTCCTACGAGCAGTACTTC.

The chain is built from TRBV2 and TRBJ2-1, with D uncertain. Germline V lookup: CDR1 SNHLY, CDR2 FYNNEI. The CDR3 sequence is 17 residues long. Trimming took 4 bases from V and 0 from J, leaving 16 bases between them. In nucleotides, the CDR3 is TGTGCCAGCAGTGCAGGCAGACCCTCAAGCTCCTACAATGAGCAGTTCTTC. Its protein is CASSAGRPSSSYNEQFF.

This clone appeared a single time. The chain is built from TRBV30 and TRBJ1-6; D not certain. The CDR3 sequence is 11 residues long. The V end lost 4 bases, the J end lost 13 bases, and 11 bases lay between the germline ends. CDR1 and CDR2 from the germline V gene are GTSNPN and SVGIG (reference sequence). The CDR3 bases are TGTGCCTGGACGCTCGGGGTTCCCCTCCACTTT. Protein sequence: CAWTLGVPLHF.